The rows below give T cell receptor beta chains drawn from one sample of a study of T cell repertoires in cytomegalovirus infection. Each CDR3 protein is one row after TCRdb ran MiXCR on the reads. The sample records some 120,000 distinct CDR3 sequences, about a tenth being singletons. These TCRs' antigens remain unknown. The sample comprised PBMCs, sequenced either directly or after in vitro stimulation (not recorded which). These receptors came from a human donor in good health (CMV status not recorded). Some clones in this sample may be carry-over from other donors' samples. CDR3s include the opening cysteine and the closing phenylalanine or tryptophan. A D gene is named only where the DNA matches it firmly. Clone sizes are given selectively: once, few, many, or a class where the clone is expanded.

clone_size	d_call	v_call	j_call	cdr3_aa	cdr3_nt
many	TRBD1	TRBV5-1	TRBJ1-2	CASRQDRDRGGYTF	TGCGCCAGCAGACAGGACAGGGACCGAGGGGGCTACACCTTC
many	NA	TRBV6-6	TRBJ1-2	CASSLGEFYGYTF	TGTGCCAGCAGTTTGGGGGAATTCTATGGCTACACCTTC
many	NA	TRBV19	TRBJ2-3	CASSIGLAKGVDTQYF	TGTGCCAGTAGTATAGGGCTAGCGAAAGGAGTGGATACGCAGTATTTT
few	NA	TRBV2	TRBJ1-2	CASSGDRVEISSGYTF	TGTGCCAGCAGCGGGGACCGAGTAGAGATTTCTAGCGGCTACACCTTC
many	NA	TRBV5-1	TRBJ1-2	CASDRDGRLNYGYTF	TGCGCCAGCGACCGGGACGGTCGATTAAACTATGGCTACACCTTC
many	NA	TRBV4-1	TRBJ2-3	CASSQVEGDTQYF	TGCGCCAGCAGCCAAGTGGAAGGGGATACGCAGTATTTT
many	TRBD2	TRBV7-6	TRBJ2-1	CASSQFGTSGSFSGNEQFF	TGTGCCAGCAGCCAATTCGGGACTAGCGGGAGTTTTTCGGGCAATGAGCAGTTCTTC
many	TRBD1	TRBV6-2/TRBV6-3	TRBJ1-1	CASSGTGYLNTEAFF	TGTGCCAGCAGCGGGACAGGGTACCTGAACACTGAAGCTTTCTTT
NA	NA	TRBV7-8	TRBJ2-5	CASSLAGGVKETQYF	TGTGCCAGCAGCTTAGCGGGGGGCGTAAAAGAGACCCAGTACTTC
many	NA	TRBV29-1	TRBJ1-6	CSASMDSNSPLHF	TGCAGCGCTTCGATGGACAGCAATTCACCCCTCCACTTT
many	NA	TRBV7-2	TRBJ2-3	CASSSTSTDTQYF	TGTGCCAGCAGCTCCACTAGCACAGATACGCAGTATTTT
many	NA	TRBV10-3	TRBJ2-7	CAISEGGTEQYF	TGTGCCATCAGTGAAGGGGGAACAGAGCAGTACTTC
NA	TRBD2	TRBV19	TRBJ2-4	CASSSLRGLDIQYF	TGTGCCAGTAGTAGCCTCCGGGGACTAGACATTCAGTACTTC
NA	TRBD2	TRBV6-2/TRBV6-3	TRBJ2-1	CASRDYIHEQFF	TGTGCCAGCCGGGACTATATACATGAGCAGTTCTTC
few	TRBD2	TRBV25-1	TRBJ2-2	CASSEASGRGGTGELFF	TGTGCCAGCAGTGAAGCTAGCGGGAGGGGGGGCACCGGGGAGCTGTTTTTT
NA	TRBD1	TRBV7-9	TRBJ1-1	CASSQSGGRVTEAFF	TGTGCCAGCAGCCAATCAGGGGGGAGGGTCACTGAAGCTTTCTTT
many	TRBD2	TRBV20-1	TRBJ2-3	CSASQLAGETDTQYF	TGCAGTGCTAGTCAACTAGCGGGAGAAACAGATACGCAGTATTTT
few	NA	TRBV12-3/TRBV12-4	TRBJ2-1	CASSLSVQAGSYNEQFF	TGTGCCAGCAGTTTATCGGTCCAAGCGGGCTCCTACAATGAGCAGTTCTTC
many	NA	TRBV12-3/TRBV12-4	TRBJ1-4	CASRQGTTNEKLFF	TGTGCCAGCAGGCAGGGTACTACGAATGAAAAACTGTTTTTT
NA	TRBD1	TRBV18	TRBJ1-2	CASSPDRESYTF	TGTGCCAGCTCACCGGACAGGGAAAGCTACACCTTC
few	TRBD1	TRBV28	TRBJ2-3	CATRTGWSDTQYF	TGTGCAACCAGGACAGGGTGGTCAGATACGCAGTATTTT
many	NA	TRBV4-3	TRBJ2-3	CASSQGGDTQYF	TGCGCCAGCAGCCAAGGGGGAGATACGCAGTATTTT
NA	NA	TRBV18	TRBJ1-3	CASSPDSPFSGNTIYF	TGTGCCAGCTCACCAGACAGCCCCTTCTCTGGAAACACCATATATTTT
few	TRBD2	TRBV15	TRBJ2-7	CATRASGTYEQYF	TGTGCCACCAGGGCTAGCGGGACCTACGAGCAGTACTTC
many	TRBD2	TRBV7-2	TRBJ2-7	CASSLGTSGTPYEQYF	TGTGCCAGCAGCCTCGGGACTAGCGGGACCCCCTACGAGCAGTACTTC
many	NA	TRBV2	TRBJ2-5	CASSTQETQYF	TGTGCCAGCAGTACCCAAGAGACCCAGTACTTC
many	TRBD2	TRBV5-4	TRBJ2-1	CASSLGRAGPLTYNEQFF	TGTGCCAGCAGCTTGGGCAGAGCGGGACCTCTGACCTACAATGAGCAGTTCTTC
many	NA	TRBV7-2	TRBJ2-3	CASSFATTSTDTQYF	TGTGCCAGCAGCTTCGCGACTACTAGCACAGATACGCAGTATTTT
many	TRBD1	TRBV27	TRBJ2-2	CASSPPGQKNTGELFF	TGTGCCAGCAGCCCCCCGGGACAGAAGAACACCGGGGAGCTGTTTTTT
NA	NA	TRBV6-5	TRBJ2-3	CASSYSGDIPTDTQYF	TGTGCCAGCAGTTACTCAGGGGACATACCCACAGATACGCAGTATTTT
NA	NA	TRBV6-2/TRBV6-3	TRBJ1-5	CASRPGGPNQPQHF	TGTGCCAGCAGACCCGGGGGTCCCAATCAGCCCCAGCATTTT
many	NA	TRBV25-1	TRBJ1-2	CASSEGANRGYTF	TGTGCCAGCAGTGAAGGCGCAAATCGCGGCTACACCTTC
NA	TRBD2	TRBV20-1	TRBJ2-5	CSARGLAGSETQYF	TGCAGTGCTAGAGGACTAGCGGGATCAGAGACCCAGTACTTC
many	TRBD1	TRBV7-9	TRBJ1-5	CASSLEGAPQHF	TGTGCCAGCAGCTTGGAGGGGGCTCCCCAGCATTTT
few	NA	TRBV7-8	TRBJ2-2	CASIQVTGELFF	TGTGCCAGCATACAGGTGACCGGGGAGCTGTTTTTT